The T cell receptor (beta chain) under discussion was sequenced for a study of metastatic and nonmetastatic thyroid tumors. Study information: The comparison covered peripheral blood and tumor or nodule tissue in malignant and benign thyroid patients.

From the PCR reads, TCRdb re-called clones with MiXCR. The sample shows about 42,000 clones, 9.5% to 13% of them seen only once. The germline V gene has CDR1 DFQATT and CDR2 SNEGSKA (reference sequence). There are 14 residues in the CDR3. V was pared by 5 bases and J by 4 bases, with 12 bases between. Patients had received no treatment of any kind before thyroid surgery. This clone was detected many times. The V call is TRBV20-1, the J call TRBJ2-6; D remains ambiguous. The sequencing sample was made of blood. This receptor was identified in a male donor with papillary thyroid cancer or a benign thyroid nodule (not recorded which). Some clones in this sample may be carry-over from other donors' samples. The CDR3 is CSASDPSGANVLTF. DNA of the CDR3: TGCAGTGCTTCGGACCCGTCAGGGGCCAACGTCCTGACTTTC.